This T cell receptor (beta chain) was observed in a study of CD8+CD57+ T cells in acquired aplastic anemia. Looking at the study overall: Sorted CD4+ and CD8+ cells gave an average of about 3 ug of DNA. Study-level points and caveats: Significant differences in CD8+ Simpson's diversity were not observed between patients and controls.

According to the study, genomic DNA was the template for TCR beta VDJ and CDR3 profiling. TCRdb reprocessed the reads with MiXCR, giving one entry per CDR3 protein. This table has 250,000 to 350,000 distinct CDR3 sequences, 50% to 65% appearing once. Remarks on this clonotype: Its antigen is not identified.

CD8+CD57+ cell expansion had been shown by flow cytometry in patients chosen for sequencing. Every one of the patients had aplastic anemia (severe, acquired). Germline V CDR1 and CDR2: SNHLY, FYNNEI. The CDR3 extends over 15 amino acids. Trimming took 7 bases from V and 0 from J, leaving 13 bases between them. Sequencing used sorted CD4+, CD8+, or CD8+CD57+ T cells (not recorded which) from PBMCs. The TCR comes from a human donor with aplastic anemia. This chain uses TRBV2 with TRBJ2-1; D is ambiguous. For the CDR3, the DNA is TGTGCCAGCATTTATCGGCAAAGCTCCTACAATGAGCAGTTCTTC. Its translation is CASIYRQSSYNEQFF.